These 27 T cell receptor beta chains came from one sample sequenced in a study of cytomegalovirus exposure and HLA in healthy donors. Libraries were prepared by immunoSEQ multiplex PCR; TCRdb keeps only in-frame clonotypes and omits some of them. The table includes about 270,000 clones, approximately 83% detected once. The material sequenced was PBMCs. These receptors were collected from a woman younger than 35 in good health and CMV-seronegative.

This chain uses TRBV29-1 with TRBJ2-5, with TRBD1 matching 12 bases. The trim removed 7 bases at V and 5 bases at J, leaving 8 bases unmatched. This CDR3 is 14 amino acids long. Germline V gene lookup returns CDR1 SQVTM and CDR2 ANQGSEA. The CDR3 spells CSATPGQGAETQYF. In DNA, the CDR3 is TGCAGCGCTACTCCGGGACAGGGGGCGGAGACCCAGTACTTC.

This chain links TRBV10-3 with TRBJ2-7; 8 bases fit TRBD1. Germline V lookup: CDR1 ENHRY, CDR2 SYGVKD. V shed 3 bases and J 5 bases; nucleotides not matched to a gene: 3. The CDR3 has 13 amino acids. The CDR3 reads CAISEGQGHEQYF. DNA for the CDR3: TGTGCCATCAGTGAAGGACAGGGCCACGAGCAGTACTTC.

The chain joins TRBV1 to TRBJ2-7; the table's D gene call, TRBD2, was not cross checked with the DNA. TRBV1 is classified as a pseudogene. This CDR3 has 17 residues. The CDR3 DNA follows: TGCACCAGCAGCCCAGCTTCGGGTATTTGCGGGTATAGCGAGCAGTACTTC. As protein: CTSSPASGICGYSEQYF.

The chain joins TRBV10-1 to TRBJ2-7, with a possible D match to TRBD2 (5 bases). The V end lost 6 bases, the J end lost 4 bases, and 16 bases lay between the germline ends. Germline V CDR1 and CDR2: WNHNN, SYGVQD (reference sequence). The CDR3 runs 14 residues. The CDR3, as DNA: TGCGCCAGCAGCGCGGGTAAGGGTGGGTACGAGCAGTACTTC. Its protein is CASSAGKGGYEQYF.

This chain uses TRBV25-1 with TRBJ2-2; 9 nucleotides match TRBD1. V gave up 2 bases and J gave up 3 bases; unmatched junction bases: 1. This CDR3 has 15 residues. Germline lookup yields CDR1 MGHDK and CDR2 SYGVNS. In nucleotides, the CDR3 is TGTGCCAGCAGTGAAGGGGACAGGGACACCGGGGAGCTGTTTTTT. It translates to CASSEGDRDTGELFF.

The chain has TRBV29-1 and TRBJ2-2; D is unresolved. V dropped 8 bases and J dropped 2 bases, with 15 bases sitting between them. The CDR3 length is 14 residues. Germline CDR1 reads SQVTM; CDR2 reads ANQGSEA. As DNA, the CDR3 is TGCAGCATCGATCCTGGAGTAAACACCGGGGAGCTGTTTTTT. Its protein product is CSIDPGVNTGELFF.

Within the sample, this clone is medium-sized. The chain combines TRBV19 with TRBJ1-2, with 9 bases lining up with TRBD1. With 5 bases clipped from V and 7 bases from J, the junction kept 5 bases outside the gene matches. The CDR3 runs to 13 residues. Germline V gene data show CDR1 as LNHDA and CDR2 as SQIVND (reference sequence). CDR3 bases: TGTGCCAGTAGTGGACAGGGGAACGGTGGCTACACCTTC. Translated, it gives CASSGQGNGGYTF. Complete variable domain (other parts from reference TRBV19 and TRBJ1-2): DGGITQSPKYLFRKEGQNVTLSCEQNLNHDAMYWYRQDPGQGLRLIYYSQIVNDFQKGDIAEGYSVSREKKESFPLTVTSAQKNPTAFYLCASSGQGNGGYTFGSGTRLTVV.

The chain combines TRBV2 with TRBJ2-7, with TRBD2 matching over 10 bases. The CDR3 is 16 residues long. V shed 3 bases and J 3 bases; nucleotides not matched to a gene: 8. Looked up from germline, CDR1 is SNHLY and CDR2 is FYNNEI. CDR3 in DNA: TGTGCCAGCAGTGAGACGCCGGGACTAGCGAGCTACGAGCAGTACTTC. Translated: CASSETPGLASYEQYF.

This clone was counted a single time. This rearrangement joins TRBV30 to TRBJ2-7; 12 bases align to TRBD2. The germline V gene has CDR1 GTSNPN and CDR2 SVGIG (reference sequence). After removal of 3 bases from V and 4 bases from J, the junction contained 1 base not matched to a gene. CDR3 length equals 13 residues. The CDR3 DNA sequence: TGTGCCTGGAGACTAGCGGGAGGTTACGAGCAGTACTTC. Protein: CAWRLAGGYEQYF.

V is TRBV27 and J is TRBJ1-3; D is unresolved. Trimming removed 4 bases at V and 3 bases at J, with 7 bases between. There are 13 residues in the CDR3. CDR1 is MNHEY, CDR2 SMNVEV, per germline (reference sequence). The CDR3 DNA follows: TGTGCCAGCAGTTCTGGAGTTGGAAACACCATATATTTT. It yields the protein CASSSGVGNTIYF.

This chain connects TRBV5-1 to TRBJ2-1; a weak D match, TRBD2 (5 bases). This CDR3 comprises 16 residues. Trimming cost V 1 base and J 1 base, with 12 bases left between them. Looked up from germline, CDR1 is SGHRS and CDR2 is YFSETQ. CDR3 DNA sequence: TGCGCCAGCAGCTTGTCAGTAGCGAAATCCTACAATGAGCAGTTCTTC. It specifies CASSLSVAKSYNEQFF.

The V gene is TRBV30, the J gene TRBJ2-3, with D unresolved. The germline gives CDR1 GTSNPN, CDR2 SVGIG (reference sequence). Trimming took off 3 bases at V and 0 bases at J, with 13 bases between the two ends. This CDR3 spans 15 amino acids. The DNA for the CDR3 is TGTGCCTGGAGCGGTCCCCACAGCAGCACAGATACGCAGTATTTT. Translated: CAWSGPHSSTDTQYF.

The J gene is TRBJ2-3, the V gene TRBV4-1; maybe TRBD1 (6 bases). V was clipped by 4 bases and J by 3 bases, with 14 bases between them. Germline CDR1 reads MGHRA; CDR2 reads YSYEKL. The CDR3 has 15 amino acids. The CDR3 region has the DNA TGCGCCAGCAGCCCTAACAGGGCGGCAACAGATACGCAGTATTTT. It yields the protein CASSPNRAATDTQYF.

The chain combines TRBV18 with TRBJ1-5; possible D gene TRBD1, 5 bases. Germline V gene lookup returns CDR1 KGHSH and CDR2 LQKENI. CDR3 length: 13 residues. With 3 bases removed from V and 5 bases from J, the gap between germline ends came to 8 bases. CDR3 in amino acids: CASSPEQDQPQHF. The CDR3 DNA follows: TGTGCCAGCTCACCCGAACAGGATCAGCCCCAGCATTTT.

V is TRBV5-4 and J is TRBJ2-3, with TRBD2 identical over 11 bases. The CDR3 sequence is 15 residues long. Germline V CDR1 and CDR2: SGHNT, YYREEE (reference sequence). Losses at the gene ends were 4 bases for V and 4 bases for J; bases not matched to a gene: 5. The CDR3 spells CASSGGLADPDTQYF. The CDR3 DNA reads TGTGCCAGCAGCGGGGGACTAGCGGATCCAGATACGCAGTATTTT.

This clone appeared a single time. The J gene is TRBJ2-2, the V gene TRBV10-3; 9 bases match TRBD1. V gave up 7 bases and J gave up 1 base; unmatched junction bases: 10. CDR1 is ENHRY, CDR2 SYGVKD, per germline. This CDR3 spans 17 amino acids. The CDR3 here is CAITSSPGQGNTGELFF. In DNA, the CDR3 is TGTGCCATCACTTCTTCTCCGGGACAGGGGAACACCGGGGAGCTGTTTTTT.

This chain uses TRBV7-9 with TRBJ2-3; perhaps TRBD2 as D (7 bases). Trimming stripped 9 bases from V and 1 base from J, with 20 bases between. Germline CDR1 and CDR2: SEHNR and FQNEAQ (reference sequence). This CDR3 has 16 amino acids. The CDR3 here is CASSIGGPLGTDTQYF. The CDR3 DNA reads TGTGCCAGTTCGATCGGGGGGCCTCTAGGCACAGATACGCAGTATTTT.

The V gene is TRBV18, the J gene TRBJ2-3; 7 bases are a match to TRBD1. J lost 1 base, V lost 3 bases, and 4 bases had no gene match. The germline V gene encodes CDR1 KGHSH and CDR2 LQKENI. This CDR3 contains 15 residues. The CDR3 protein is CASSPVQGGTDTQYF. CDR3 in DNA: TGTGCCAGCTCACCGGTCCAGGGGGGCACAGATACGCAGTATTTT.

The V gene is TRBV29-1, the J gene TRBJ2-5, with 10 bases aligning to TRBD2. This CDR3 is 16 amino acids long. Germline V gene data show CDR1 as SQVTM and CDR2 as ANQGSEA. V lost 3 bases, J lost 2 bases, and 9 bases stayed unmatched. CDR3 sequence reads: CSVDGWTSGNQETQYF. The CDR3 DNA reads as TGCAGCGTTGATGGATGGACTAGCGGAAATCAAGAGACCCAGTACTTC.

V is TRBV6-5 and J is TRBJ1-2, with 11 bases identical to TRBD1. The CDR3 covers 15 residues. Germline V gives CDR1 MNHEY, CDR2 SVGAGI. V lost 4 bases and J lost 3; bases outside the gene matches: 4. Here the CDR3 reads CASSSAGQGDYGYTF. CDR3 in DNA: TGTGCCAGCAGTTCCGCGGGACAGGGGGACTATGGCTACACCTTC.

CDR3 region: CASSIRSGQGHSYEQYF. The CDR3 nucleotides are TGTGCCAGCAGCATAAGATCGGGACAGGGACATTCCTACGAGCAGTACTTC. The chain combines TRBV7-2 with TRBJ2-7; 9 positions agree with TRBD1. V was pared by 5 bases and J by 1 base, with 12 bases of the junction left unmatched. The CDR3 sequence is 17 residues long. The germline V gene encodes CDR1 SGHTA and CDR2 FQGNSA.

CDR3 nucleotides: TGTGCCAGCAGCGGACCGACTAGCGGGTCTTACAATGAGCAGTTCTTC. Amino acids: CASSGPTSGSYNEQFF. The chain joins TRBV9 to TRBJ2-1, with 10 bases lining up with TRBD2. The germline CDR1 and CDR2 sequences are SGDLS and YYNGEE. V shed 3 bases, J shed 4 bases, and the junction held 7 bases outside the gene matches. The CDR3 length is 16 residues.

The rearrangement joins TRBV23-1 to TRBJ2-1; maybe TRBD1 (6 bases). TRBV23-1 belongs to the ORF category, with a function that is uncertain. This CDR3 is 17 amino acids long. Trimming took off 1 base at V and 0 bases at J, with 13 bases between the two ends. In nucleotides, the CDR3 is TGCGCCAGCAGTCAATGGGGGCAGGAGGCCTCCTACAATGAGCAGTTCTTC. Residues: CASSQWGQEASYNEQFF.

The CDR3 coding sequence is TGCGCCAGCAGTGAGAATATCAATCAGCCCCAGCATTTT. As protein: CASSENINQPQHF. V gene TRBV10-1 combines with J gene TRBJ1-5; D is unclear. Trimming left V 2 bases short and J 3 bases short, with 5 bases between. Germline V lookup: CDR1 WNHNN, CDR2 SYGVQD (reference sequence). The CDR3 runs 13 residues.

The chain carries TRBV9 and TRBJ1-5, with D possibly TRBD1 on 6 matching bases. The CDR3 is 14 amino acids. V lost 0 bases, J lost 6 bases, and 10 bases lay in between. Germline V gives CDR1 SGDLS, CDR2 YYNGEE. The CDR3 sequence is CASSVAGGGQPQHF. CDR3 nucleotides: TGTGCCAGCAGCGTAGCGGGGGGCGGTCAGCCCCAGCATTTT.

The chain links TRBV19 to TRBJ2-7, with 8 nucleotides matching TRBD2. This CDR3 comprises 16 residues. V trimming: 3 bases; J trimming: 2 bases; junction bases outside the gene matches: 9. Germline V gene data show CDR1 as LNHDA and CDR2 as SQIVND (reference sequence). Here the CDR3 DNA reads TGTGCCAGTAGTATTCAAACTAGCGGCCTAGCCTACGAGCAGTACTTC. It specifies CASSIQTSGLAYEQYF.

CDR3 amino acids: CASSPRTGSYNEQFF. Written as DNA, the CDR3 is TGTGCCAGCAGCCCAAGGACAGGCTCCTACAATGAGCAGTTCTTC. The V gene is TRBV9, the J gene TRBJ2-1; 7 bases are shared with TRBD1. Trimming removed 4 bases from V and 0 bases from J; junction bases left unmatched: 4. This CDR3 region has 15 residues. Germline-derived CDR1 and CDR2 are SGDLS and YYNGEE.